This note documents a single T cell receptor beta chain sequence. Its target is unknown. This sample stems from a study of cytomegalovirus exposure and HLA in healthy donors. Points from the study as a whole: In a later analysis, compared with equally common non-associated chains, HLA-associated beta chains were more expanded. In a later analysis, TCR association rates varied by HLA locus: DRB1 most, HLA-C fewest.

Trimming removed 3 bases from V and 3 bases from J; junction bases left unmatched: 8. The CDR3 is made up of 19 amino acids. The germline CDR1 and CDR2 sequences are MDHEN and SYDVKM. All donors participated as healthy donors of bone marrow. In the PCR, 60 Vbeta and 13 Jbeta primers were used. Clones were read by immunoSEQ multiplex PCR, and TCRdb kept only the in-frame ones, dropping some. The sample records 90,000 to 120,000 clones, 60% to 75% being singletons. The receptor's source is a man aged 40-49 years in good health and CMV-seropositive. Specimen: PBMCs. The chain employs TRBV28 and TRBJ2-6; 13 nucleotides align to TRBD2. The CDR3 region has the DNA TGTGCCAGCAGTTTTGAAACTAGCGGGAGGGCTGGTGGGGCCAACGTCCTGACTTTC. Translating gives CASSFETSGRAGGANVLTF.